Sequencing of this TCR beta chain was carried out in a study of PD-1 blockade in mismatch repair-deficient tumors. Study-level information: Enrolled about 2012-2016, patients had progressing, pretreated mismatch repair-deficient cancers of about a dozen types.

PCR or immunohistochemistry showed mismatch repair deficiency in every enrolled patient. A few pembrolizumab responders had their TCRs sequenced. On this clone itself: Antigen unknown.

Sequenced by immunoSEQ multiplex PCR; TCRdb stores in-frame clones only, minus some. The sample has around 100,000 clones, under 90% seen once. Study findings and constraints: After pembrolizumab, tumor-resident clones rose rapidly, then generally contracted before radiologic responses.

The sequenced sample was peripheral blood, obtained about 33 weeks after starting pembrolizumab. The TCR sequence derives from an adult with mismatch repair-deficient cancer.

Written as DNA, the CDR3 is TGTGCCGTTCCCGACGAGGGGGGCAACTATGGCTACACCTTC. Protein: CAVPDEGGNYGYTF. The chain combines TRBV10-3 with TRBJ1-2, with D maybe TRBD1 (6 bases). The CDR3 is 14 residues long. V was trimmed by 11 bases and J by 2 bases, leaving 18 bases between them. The germline V gene encodes CDR1 ENHRY and CDR2 SYGVKD.